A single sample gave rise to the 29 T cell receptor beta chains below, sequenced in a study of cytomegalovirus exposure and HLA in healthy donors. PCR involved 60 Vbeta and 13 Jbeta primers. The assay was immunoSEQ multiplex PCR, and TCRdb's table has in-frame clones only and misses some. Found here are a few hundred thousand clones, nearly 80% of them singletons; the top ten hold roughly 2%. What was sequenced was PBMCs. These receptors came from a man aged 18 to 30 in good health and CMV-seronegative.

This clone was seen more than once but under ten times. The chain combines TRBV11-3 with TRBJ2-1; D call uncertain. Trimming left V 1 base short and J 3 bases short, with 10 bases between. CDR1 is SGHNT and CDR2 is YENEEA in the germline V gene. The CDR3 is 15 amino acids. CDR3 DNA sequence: TGTGCCAGCAGCTTAGTACCAGACTTCTACAATGAGCAGTTCTTC. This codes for CASSLVPDFYNEQFF.

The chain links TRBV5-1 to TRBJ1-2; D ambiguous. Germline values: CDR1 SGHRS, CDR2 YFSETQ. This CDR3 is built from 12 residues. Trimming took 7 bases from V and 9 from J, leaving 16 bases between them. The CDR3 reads CASFDGGMSYTF. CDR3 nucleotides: TGCGCCAGCTTTGACGGCGGTATGAGCTACACCTTC.

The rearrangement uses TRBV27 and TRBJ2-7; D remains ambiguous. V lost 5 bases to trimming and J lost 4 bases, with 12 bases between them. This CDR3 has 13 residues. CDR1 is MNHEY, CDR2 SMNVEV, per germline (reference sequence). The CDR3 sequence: CASSPLSPYEQYF. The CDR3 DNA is TGTGCCAGCAGTCCCCTCTCCCCGTACGAGCAGTACTTC.

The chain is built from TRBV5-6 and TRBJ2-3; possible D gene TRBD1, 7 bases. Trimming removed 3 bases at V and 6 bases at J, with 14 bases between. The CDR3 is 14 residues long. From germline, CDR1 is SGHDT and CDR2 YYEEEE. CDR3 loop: CASSSSTGRDTQYF. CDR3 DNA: TGTGCCAGCAGCTCCTCGACAGGGAGGGATACGCAGTATTTT.

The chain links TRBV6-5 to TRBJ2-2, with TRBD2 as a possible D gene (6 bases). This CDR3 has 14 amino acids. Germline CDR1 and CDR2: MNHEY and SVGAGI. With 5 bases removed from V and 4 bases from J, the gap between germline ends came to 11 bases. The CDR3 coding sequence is TGTGCCAGCAGTCGGAGGGCGGCCACCGGGGAGCTGTTTTTT. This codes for CASSRRAATGELFF.

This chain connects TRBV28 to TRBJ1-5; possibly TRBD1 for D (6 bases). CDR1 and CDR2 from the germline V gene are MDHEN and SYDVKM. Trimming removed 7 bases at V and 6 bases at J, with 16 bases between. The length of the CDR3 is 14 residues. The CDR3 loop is CASNSGGAGQPQHF. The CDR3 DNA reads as TGTGCCAGCAACTCTGGGGGGGCGGGTCAGCCCCAGCATTTT.

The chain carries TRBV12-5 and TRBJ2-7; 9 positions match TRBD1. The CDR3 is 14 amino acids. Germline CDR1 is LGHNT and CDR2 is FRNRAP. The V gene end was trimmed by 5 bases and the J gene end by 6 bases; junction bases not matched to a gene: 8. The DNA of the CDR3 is TGTGCTAGTGGTACGGGGGACAGGGCCGGCGAGCAGTACTTC. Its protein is CASGTGDRAGEQYF.

DNA of the CDR3: TGTGCCAGCACCCACAGTGTTAATCAGCCCCAGCATTTT. This encodes CASTHSVNQPQHF. The V gene is TRBV7-2, the J gene TRBJ1-5, with unresolved D. With 7 bases removed from V and 4 bases from J, the gap between germline ends came to 11 bases. This CDR3 has 13 amino acids. CDR1 is SGHTA, CDR2 FQGNSA, per germline.

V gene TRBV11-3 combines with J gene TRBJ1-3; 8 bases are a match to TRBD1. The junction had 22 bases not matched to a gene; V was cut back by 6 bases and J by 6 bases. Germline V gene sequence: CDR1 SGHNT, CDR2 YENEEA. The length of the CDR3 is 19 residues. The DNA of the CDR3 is TGTGCCAGCAGTTTCATTCCCCCCGGTGGGACAGGCCCTGAAAACACCATATATTTT. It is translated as CASSFIPPGGTGPENTIYF.

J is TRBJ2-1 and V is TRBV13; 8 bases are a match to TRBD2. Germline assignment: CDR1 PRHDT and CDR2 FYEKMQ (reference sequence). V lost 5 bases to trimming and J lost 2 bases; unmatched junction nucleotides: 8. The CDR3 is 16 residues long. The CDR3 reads CASSRPGRGTYNEQFF. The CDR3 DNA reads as TGTGCCAGCAGCCGCCCCGGGAGGGGAACCTACAATGAGCAGTTCTTC.

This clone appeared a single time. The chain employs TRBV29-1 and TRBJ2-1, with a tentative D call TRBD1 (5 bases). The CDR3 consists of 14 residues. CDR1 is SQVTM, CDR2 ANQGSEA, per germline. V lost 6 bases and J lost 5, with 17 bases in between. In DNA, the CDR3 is TGCAGCGTCGTAATCAGGGTTTTCGACAATGAGCAGTTCTTC. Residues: CSVVIRVFDNEQFF.

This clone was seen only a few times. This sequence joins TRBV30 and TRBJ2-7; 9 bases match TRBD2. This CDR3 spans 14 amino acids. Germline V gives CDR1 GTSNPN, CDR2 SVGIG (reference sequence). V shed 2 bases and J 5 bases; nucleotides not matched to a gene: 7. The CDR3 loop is CAWSFSGSSDEQYF. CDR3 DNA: TGTGCCTGGAGTTTTAGCGGGAGTTCCGACGAGCAGTACTTC.

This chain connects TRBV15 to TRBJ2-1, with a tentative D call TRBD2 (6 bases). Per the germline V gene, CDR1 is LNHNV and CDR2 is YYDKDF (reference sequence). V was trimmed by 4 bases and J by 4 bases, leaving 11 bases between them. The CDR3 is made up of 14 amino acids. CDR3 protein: CATSNLGRYNEQFF. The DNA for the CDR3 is TGTGCCACCAGCAACTTAGGGAGGTACAATGAGCAGTTCTTC.

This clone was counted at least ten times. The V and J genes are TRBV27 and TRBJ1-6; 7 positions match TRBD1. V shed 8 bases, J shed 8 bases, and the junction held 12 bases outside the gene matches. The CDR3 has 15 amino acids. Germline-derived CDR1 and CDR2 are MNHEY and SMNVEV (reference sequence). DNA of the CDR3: TGTGCCAGCGCTTTCGACAGGGCCGATTATTCACCCCTCCACTTT. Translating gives CASAFDRADYSPLHF.

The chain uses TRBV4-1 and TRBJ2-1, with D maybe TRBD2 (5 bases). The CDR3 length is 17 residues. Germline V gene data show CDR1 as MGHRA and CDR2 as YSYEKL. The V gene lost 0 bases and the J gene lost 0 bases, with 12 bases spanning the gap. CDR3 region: CASSQDPRGSSYNEQFF. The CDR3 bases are TGCGCCAGCAGCCAAGACCCCCGAGGGAGCTCCTACAATGAGCAGTTCTTC.

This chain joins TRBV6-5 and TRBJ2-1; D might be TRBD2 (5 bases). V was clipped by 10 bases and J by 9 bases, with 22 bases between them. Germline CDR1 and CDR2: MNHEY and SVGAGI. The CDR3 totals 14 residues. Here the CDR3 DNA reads TGTGCCACCAGCAATCCCCTAGCACCCGGTGAGCAGTTCTTC. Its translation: CATSNPLAPGEQFF.

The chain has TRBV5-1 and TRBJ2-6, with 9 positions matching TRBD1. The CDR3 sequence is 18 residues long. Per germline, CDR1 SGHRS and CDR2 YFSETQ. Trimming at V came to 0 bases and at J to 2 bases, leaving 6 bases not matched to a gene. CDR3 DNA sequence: TGCGCCAGCAGCTTGGGACAGGGGGGTTTGGCTGGGGCCAACGTCCTGACTTTC. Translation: CASSLGQGGLAGANVLTF.

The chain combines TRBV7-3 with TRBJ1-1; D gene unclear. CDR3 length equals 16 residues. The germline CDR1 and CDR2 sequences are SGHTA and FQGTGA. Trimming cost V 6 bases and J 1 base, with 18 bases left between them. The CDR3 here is CASSSSYGEENTEAFF. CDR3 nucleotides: TGTGCCAGCAGTAGTAGTTATGGAGAGGAGAACACTGAAGCTTTCTTT.

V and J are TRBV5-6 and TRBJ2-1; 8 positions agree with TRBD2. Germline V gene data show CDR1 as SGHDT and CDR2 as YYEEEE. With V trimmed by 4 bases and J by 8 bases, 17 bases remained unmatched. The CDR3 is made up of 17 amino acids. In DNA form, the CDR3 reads TGTGCCAGCAGCCGTCAGGGTCGGGAGGGCCTAGCGGATGAGCAGTTCTTC. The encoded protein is CASSRQGREGLADEQFF.

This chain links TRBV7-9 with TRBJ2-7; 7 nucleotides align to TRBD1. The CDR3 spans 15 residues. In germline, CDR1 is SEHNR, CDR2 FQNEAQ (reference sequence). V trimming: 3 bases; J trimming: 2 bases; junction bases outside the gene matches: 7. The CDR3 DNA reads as TGTGCCAGCAGCTTCCCTACAGGGGCCCCCTACGAGCAGTACTTC. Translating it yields CASSFPTGAPYEQYF. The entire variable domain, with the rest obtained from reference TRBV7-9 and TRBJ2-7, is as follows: DTGVSQNPRHKITKRGQNVTFRCDPISEHNRLYWYRQTLGQGPEFLTYFQNEAQLEKSRLLSDRFSAERPKGSFSTLEIQRTEQGDSAMYLCASSFPTGAPYEQYFGPGTRLTVT.

The DNA for the CDR3 is TGTGCCAGCACCCAGGGGGCAGGGGGAGATACGCAGTATTTT. It specifies CASTQGAGGDTQYF. The V and J genes are TRBV5-4 and TRBJ2-3, with TRBD1 identical over 8 bases. CDR3 size: 14 residues. CDR1 and CDR2 (germline): SGHNT, YYREEE (reference sequence). V trimming: 6 bases; J trimming: 5 bases; junction bases outside the gene matches: 8.

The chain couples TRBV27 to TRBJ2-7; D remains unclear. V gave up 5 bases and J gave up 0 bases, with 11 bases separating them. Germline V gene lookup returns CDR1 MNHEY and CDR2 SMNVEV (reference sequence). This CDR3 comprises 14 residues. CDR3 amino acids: CASSTTQNSYEQYF. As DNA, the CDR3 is TGTGCCAGCAGTACGACTCAAAACTCCTACGAGCAGTACTTC.

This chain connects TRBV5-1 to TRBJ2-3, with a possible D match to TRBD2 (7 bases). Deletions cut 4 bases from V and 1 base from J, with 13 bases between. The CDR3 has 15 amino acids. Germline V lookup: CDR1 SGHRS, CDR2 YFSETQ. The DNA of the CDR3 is TGCGCCAGCAGCGCCAGGGAGGGGGGCACAGATACGCAGTATTTT. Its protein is CASSAREGGTDTQYF.

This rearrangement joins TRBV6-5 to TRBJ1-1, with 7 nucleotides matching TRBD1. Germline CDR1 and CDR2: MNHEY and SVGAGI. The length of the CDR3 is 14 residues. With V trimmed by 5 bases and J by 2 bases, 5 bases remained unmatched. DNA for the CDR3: TGTGCCAGCAGTCGGACAGGTACTAACACTGAAGCTTTCTTT. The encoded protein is CASSRTGTNTEAFF.

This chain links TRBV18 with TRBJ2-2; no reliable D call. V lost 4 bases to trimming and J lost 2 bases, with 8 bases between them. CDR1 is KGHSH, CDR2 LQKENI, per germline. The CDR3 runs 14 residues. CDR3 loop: CASSLAENTGELFF. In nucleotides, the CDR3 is TGTGCCAGCTCACTAGCAGAAAACACCGGGGAGCTGTTTTTT.

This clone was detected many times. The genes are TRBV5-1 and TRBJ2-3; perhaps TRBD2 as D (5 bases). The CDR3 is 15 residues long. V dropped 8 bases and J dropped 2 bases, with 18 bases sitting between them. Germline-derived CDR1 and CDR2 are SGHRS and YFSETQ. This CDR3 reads CASRAADVSTDTQYF. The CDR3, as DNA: TGCGCCAGTAGAGCGGCGGACGTGTCCACAGATACGCAGTATTTT.

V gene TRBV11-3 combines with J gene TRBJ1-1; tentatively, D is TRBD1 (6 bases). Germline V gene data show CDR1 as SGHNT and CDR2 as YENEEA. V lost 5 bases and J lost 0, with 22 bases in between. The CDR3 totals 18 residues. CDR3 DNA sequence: TGTGCCAGCAGCAAAAAGGGGGTTATTGACCCAATGAACACTGAAGCTTTCTTT. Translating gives CASSKKGVIDPMNTEAFF.

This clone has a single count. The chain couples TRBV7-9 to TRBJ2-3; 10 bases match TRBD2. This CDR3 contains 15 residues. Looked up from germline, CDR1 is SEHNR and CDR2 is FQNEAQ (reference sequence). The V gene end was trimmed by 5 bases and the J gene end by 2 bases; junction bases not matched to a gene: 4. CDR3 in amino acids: CASSITSGDTDTQYF. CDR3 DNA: TGTGCCAGCAGCATAACTAGCGGGGACACAGATACGCAGTATTTT. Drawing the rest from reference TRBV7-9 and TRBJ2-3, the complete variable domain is DTGVSQNPRHKITKRGQNVTFRCDPISEHNRLYWYRQTLGQGPEFLTYFQNEAQLEKSRLLSDRFSAERPKGSFSTLEIQRTEQGDSAMYLCASSITSGDTDTQYFGPGTRLTVL.

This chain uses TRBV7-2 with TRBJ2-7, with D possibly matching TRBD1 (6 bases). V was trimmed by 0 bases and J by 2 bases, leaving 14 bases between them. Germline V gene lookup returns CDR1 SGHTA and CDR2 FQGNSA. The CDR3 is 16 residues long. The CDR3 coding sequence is TGTGCCAGCAGCTTAGCGGGTGGGGGCCAAACCTACGAGCAGTACTTC. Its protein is CASSLAGGGQTYEQYF.